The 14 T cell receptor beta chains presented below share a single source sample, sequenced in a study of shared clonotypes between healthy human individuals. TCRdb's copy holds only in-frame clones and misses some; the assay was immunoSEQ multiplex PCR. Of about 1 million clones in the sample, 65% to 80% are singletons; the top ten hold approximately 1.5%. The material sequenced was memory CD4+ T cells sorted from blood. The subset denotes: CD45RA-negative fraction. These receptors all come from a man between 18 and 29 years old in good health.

The CDR3 reads CASSFSDISGNTIYF. The CDR3 region has the DNA TGCGCCAGCAGCTTCTCCGACATCTCTGGAAACACCATATATTTT. This chain links TRBV5-1 with TRBJ1-3; D is uncertain. The CDR3 has 15 amino acids. Germline-derived CDR1 and CDR2 are SGHRS and YFSETQ. The V end was cut by 2 bases, the J end by 0 bases, with 9 bases between.

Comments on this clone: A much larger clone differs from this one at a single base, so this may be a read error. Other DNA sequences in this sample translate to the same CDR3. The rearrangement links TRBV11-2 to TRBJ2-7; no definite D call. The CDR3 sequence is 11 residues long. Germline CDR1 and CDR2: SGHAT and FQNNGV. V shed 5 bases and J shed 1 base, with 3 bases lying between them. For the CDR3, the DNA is TGTGCCAGCAGCCCTTCCTACGAGCAGTACTTC. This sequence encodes CASSPSYEQYF.

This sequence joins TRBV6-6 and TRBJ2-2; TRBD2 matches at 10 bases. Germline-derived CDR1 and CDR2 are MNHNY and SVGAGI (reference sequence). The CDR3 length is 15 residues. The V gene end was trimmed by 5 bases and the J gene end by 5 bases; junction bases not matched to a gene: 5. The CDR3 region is CASSLAGVLTGELFF. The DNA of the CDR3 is TGTGCCAGCAGTCTAGCGGGAGTATTGACCGGGGAGCTGTTTTTT.

Here the CDR3 reads CASSLTSHTDTQYF. For the CDR3, the DNA is TGTGCCAGCAGCCTGACTAGTCACACAGATACGCAGTATTTT. This sequence joins TRBV11-2 and TRBJ2-3; a possible D gene is TRBD2 (6 bases). Trimming stripped 5 bases from V and 2 bases from J, with 11 bases between. Germline-derived CDR1 and CDR2 are SGHAT and FQNNGV. The CDR3 totals 14 residues.

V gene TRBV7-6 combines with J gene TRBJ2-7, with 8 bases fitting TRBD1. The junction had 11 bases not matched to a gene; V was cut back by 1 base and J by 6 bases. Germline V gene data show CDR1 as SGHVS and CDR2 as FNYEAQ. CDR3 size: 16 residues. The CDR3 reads CASSLDMSGQGLEQYF. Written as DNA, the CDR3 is TGTGCCAGCAGCTTAGATATGAGTGGACAGGGCCTCGAGCAGTACTTC.

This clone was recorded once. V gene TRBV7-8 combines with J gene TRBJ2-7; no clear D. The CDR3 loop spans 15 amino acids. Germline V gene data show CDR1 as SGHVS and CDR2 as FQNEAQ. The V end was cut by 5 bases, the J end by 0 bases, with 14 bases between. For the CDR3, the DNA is TGTGCCAGCAGCCTGTCTAGACGGAACTCCTACGAGCAGTACTTC. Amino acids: CASSLSRRNSYEQYF.

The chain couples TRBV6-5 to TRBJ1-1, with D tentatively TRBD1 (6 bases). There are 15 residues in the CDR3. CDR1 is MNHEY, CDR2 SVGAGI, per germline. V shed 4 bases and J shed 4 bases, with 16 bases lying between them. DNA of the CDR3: TGTGCCAGCAGTTCCCTGACAGGTCGTGGCACTGAAGCTTTCTTT. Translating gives CASSSLTGRGTEAFF.

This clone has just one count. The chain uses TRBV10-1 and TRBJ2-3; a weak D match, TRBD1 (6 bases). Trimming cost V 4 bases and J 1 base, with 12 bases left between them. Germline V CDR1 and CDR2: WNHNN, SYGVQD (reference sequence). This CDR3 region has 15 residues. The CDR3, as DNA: TGCGCCAGCAGTGGGGGGACACTTGGCACAGATACGCAGTATTTT. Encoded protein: CASSGGTLGTDTQYF.

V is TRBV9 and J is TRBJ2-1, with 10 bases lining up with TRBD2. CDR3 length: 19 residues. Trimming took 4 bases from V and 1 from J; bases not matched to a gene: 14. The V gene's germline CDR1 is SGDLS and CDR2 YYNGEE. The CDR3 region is CASSPRASGSQLSYNEQFF. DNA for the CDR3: TGTGCCAGCAGCCCCAGAGCTAGCGGGAGTCAACTTTCCTACAATGAGCAGTTCTTC.

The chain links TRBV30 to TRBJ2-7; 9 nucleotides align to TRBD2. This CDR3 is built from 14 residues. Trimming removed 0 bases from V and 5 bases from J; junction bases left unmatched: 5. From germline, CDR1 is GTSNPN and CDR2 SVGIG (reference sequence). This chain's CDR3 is CAWSVWAGGNEQYF. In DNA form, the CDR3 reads TGTGCCTGGAGTGTATGGGCGGGGGGGAACGAGCAGTACTTC.

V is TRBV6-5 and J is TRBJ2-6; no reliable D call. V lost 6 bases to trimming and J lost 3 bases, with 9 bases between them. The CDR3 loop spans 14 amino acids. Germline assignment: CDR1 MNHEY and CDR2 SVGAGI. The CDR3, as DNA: TGTGCCAGCAGCCGGTTGGGTGGGGCCAACGTCCTGACTTTC. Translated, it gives CASSRLGGANVLTF.

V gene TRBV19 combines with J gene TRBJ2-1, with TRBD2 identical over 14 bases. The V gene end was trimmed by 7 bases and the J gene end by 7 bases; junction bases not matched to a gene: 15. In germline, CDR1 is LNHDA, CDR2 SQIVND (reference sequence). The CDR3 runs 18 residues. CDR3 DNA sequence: TGTGCCAGTACCGGGGCAGCTGGGACTAGCGGGAGTGGAAATGAGCAGTTCTTC. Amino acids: CASTGAAGTSGSGNEQFF.

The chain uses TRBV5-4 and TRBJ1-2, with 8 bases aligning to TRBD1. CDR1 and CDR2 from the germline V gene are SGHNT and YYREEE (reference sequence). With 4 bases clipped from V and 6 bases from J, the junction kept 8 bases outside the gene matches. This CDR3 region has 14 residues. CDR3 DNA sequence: TGTGCCAGCAGCGATGACAGGGGCATCAATGGCTACACCTTC. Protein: CASSDDRGINGYTF.

The CDR3, as DNA: TGTGCCAGCAGCTTGATGCTAGCGGGACGCACAGATACGCAGTATTTT. Protein product: CASSLMLAGRTDTQYF. The chain carries TRBV5-4 and TRBJ2-3; 9 nucleotides line up with TRBD2. CDR1 is SGHNT, CDR2 YYREEE, per germline (reference sequence). This CDR3 is 16 amino acids long. The V segment lost 1 base and the J segment 1 base; nucleotides outside the gene matches: 4.